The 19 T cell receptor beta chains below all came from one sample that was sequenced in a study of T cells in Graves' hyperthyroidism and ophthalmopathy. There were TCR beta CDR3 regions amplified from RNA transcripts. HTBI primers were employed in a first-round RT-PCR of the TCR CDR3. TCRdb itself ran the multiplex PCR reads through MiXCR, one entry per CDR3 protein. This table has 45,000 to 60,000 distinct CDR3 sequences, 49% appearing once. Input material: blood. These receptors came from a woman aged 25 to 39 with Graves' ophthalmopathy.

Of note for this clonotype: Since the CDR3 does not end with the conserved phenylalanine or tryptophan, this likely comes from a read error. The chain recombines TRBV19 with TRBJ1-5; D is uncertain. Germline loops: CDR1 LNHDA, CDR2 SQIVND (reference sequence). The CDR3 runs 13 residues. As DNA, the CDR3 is TGTGCCTGTAGGATGTTTTCTGATGGGCCCCAGCATTCT. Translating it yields CACRMFSDGPQHS.

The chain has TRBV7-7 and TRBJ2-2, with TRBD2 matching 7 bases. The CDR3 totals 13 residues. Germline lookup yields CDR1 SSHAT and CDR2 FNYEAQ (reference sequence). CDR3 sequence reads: CASRAGNTGELFF. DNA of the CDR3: TGTGCTAGTCGAGCGGGAAACACCGGGGAGCTGTTTTTT.

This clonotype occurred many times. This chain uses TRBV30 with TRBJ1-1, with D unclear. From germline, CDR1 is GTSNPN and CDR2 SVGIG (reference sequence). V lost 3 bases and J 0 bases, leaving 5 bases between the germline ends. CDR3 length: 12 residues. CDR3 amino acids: CAWRALNTEAFF. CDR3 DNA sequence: TGTGCCTGGAGGGCGCTGAACACTGAAGCTTTCTTT.

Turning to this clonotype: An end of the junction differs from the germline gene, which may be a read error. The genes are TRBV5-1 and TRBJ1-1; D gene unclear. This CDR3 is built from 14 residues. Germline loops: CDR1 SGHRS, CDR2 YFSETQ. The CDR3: CASSLGQATPEAFF. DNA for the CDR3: TGCGCCAGCAGCTTGGGCCAGGCCACTCCTGAAGCGTTCTTT.

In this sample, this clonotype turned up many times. Here the CDR3 DNA reads TGTGCCAGTCGTACAAACTCCGGATATGGCTACACCTTC. Its protein product is CASRTNSGYGYTF. The chain joins TRBV19 to TRBJ1-2; no firm D call. V gave up 8 bases and J gave up 5 bases, with 15 bases separating them. From germline, CDR1 is LNHDA and CDR2 SQIVND (reference sequence). This CDR3 comprises 13 residues.

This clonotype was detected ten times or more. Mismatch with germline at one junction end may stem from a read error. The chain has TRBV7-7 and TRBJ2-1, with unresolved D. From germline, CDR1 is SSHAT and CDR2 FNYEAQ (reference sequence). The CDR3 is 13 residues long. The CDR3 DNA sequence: TGTGCTAGCAGCTTAGACGGGTTCGGGGAGCAGTTCTTC. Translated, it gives CASSLDGFGEQFF. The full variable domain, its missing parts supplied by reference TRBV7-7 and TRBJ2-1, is GAGVSQSPRYKVTKRGQDVTLRCDPISSHATLYWYQQALGQGPEFLTYFNYEAQPDKSGLPSDRFSAERPEGSISTLTIQRTEQRDSAMYRCASSLDGFGEQFFGPGTRLTVL.

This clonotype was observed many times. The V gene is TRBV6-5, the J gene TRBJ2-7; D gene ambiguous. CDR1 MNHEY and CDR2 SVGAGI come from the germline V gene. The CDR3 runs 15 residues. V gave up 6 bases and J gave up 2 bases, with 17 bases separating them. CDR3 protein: CASRKGRTPAYEQYF. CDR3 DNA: TGTGCCAGCAGAAAGGGCAGAACACCAGCCTACGAGCAGTACTTC.

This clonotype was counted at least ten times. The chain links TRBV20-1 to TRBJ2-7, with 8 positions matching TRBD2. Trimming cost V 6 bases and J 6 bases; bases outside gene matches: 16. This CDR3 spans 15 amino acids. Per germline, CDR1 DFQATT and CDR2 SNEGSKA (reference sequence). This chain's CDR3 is CSAAAREPGGVEQYF. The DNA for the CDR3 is TGCAGTGCCGCAGCGAGAGAACCCGGGGGGGTCGAGCAGTACTTC.

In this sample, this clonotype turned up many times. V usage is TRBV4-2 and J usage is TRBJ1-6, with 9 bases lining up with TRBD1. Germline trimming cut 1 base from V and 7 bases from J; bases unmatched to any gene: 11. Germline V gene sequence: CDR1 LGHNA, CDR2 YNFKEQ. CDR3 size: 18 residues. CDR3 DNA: TGTGCCAGCAGCCAAGCTAGTACAGGGGGCTCGGAGAATTCACCCCTCCACTTT. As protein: CASSQASTGGSENSPLHF.

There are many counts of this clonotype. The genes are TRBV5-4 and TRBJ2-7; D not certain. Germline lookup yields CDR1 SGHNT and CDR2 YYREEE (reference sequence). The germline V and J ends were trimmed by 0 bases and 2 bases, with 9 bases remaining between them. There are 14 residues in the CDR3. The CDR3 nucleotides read TGTGCCAGCAGCTTGGCTGCGGACGCCTACGAGCAGTACTTC. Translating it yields CASSLAADAYEQYF.

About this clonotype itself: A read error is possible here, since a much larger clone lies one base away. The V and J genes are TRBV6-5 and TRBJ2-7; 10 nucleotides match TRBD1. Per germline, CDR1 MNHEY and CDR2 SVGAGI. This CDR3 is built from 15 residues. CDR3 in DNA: TGTGCCAGCTGTTACTCGACAGGGGGCGCCTACGAGCAGTACTTC. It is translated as CASCYSTGGAYEQYF.

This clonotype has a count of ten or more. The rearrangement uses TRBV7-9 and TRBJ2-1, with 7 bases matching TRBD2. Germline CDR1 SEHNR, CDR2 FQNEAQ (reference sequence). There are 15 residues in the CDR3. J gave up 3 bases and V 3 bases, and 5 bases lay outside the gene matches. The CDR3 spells CASSFGLVIYNEQFF. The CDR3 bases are TGTGCCAGCAGCTTCGGACTAGTGATCTACAATGAGCAGTTCTTC.

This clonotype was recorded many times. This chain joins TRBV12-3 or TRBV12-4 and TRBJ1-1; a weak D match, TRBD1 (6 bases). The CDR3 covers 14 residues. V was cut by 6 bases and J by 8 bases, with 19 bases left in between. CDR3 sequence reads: CASRHRESSKEAFF. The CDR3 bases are TGTGCCAGCAGACACAGGGAGAGTTCGAAGGAAGCTTTCTTT.

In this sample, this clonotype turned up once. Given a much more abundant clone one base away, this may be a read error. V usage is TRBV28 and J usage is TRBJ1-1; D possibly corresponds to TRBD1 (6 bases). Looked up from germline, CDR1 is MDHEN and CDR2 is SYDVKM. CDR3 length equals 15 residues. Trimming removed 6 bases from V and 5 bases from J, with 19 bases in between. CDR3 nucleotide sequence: TGTGCCAGCAGGTTAACGCAGGGGACGGGGACTGAAGCTTTCTTT. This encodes CASRLTQGTGTEAFF.

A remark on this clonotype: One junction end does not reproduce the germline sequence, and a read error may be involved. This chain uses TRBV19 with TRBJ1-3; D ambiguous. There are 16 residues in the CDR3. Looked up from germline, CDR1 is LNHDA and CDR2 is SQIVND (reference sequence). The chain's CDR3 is CASSIEDVWTGNTLYF. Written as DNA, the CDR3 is TGTGCCAGTAGTATAGAAGACGTCTGGACCGGAAACACCTTATATTTT.

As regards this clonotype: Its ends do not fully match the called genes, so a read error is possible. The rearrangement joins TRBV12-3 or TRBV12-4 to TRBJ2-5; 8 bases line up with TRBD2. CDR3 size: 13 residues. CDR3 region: CTSSLGLDEAQYF. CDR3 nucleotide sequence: TGTACCAGCAGTTTGGGACTAGATGAGGCCCAGTACTTC.

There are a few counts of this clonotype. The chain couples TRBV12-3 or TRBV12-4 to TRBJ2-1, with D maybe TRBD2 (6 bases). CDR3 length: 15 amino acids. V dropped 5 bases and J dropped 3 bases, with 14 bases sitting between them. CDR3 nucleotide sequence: TGTGCCAGCAGTAAGGAGGCTAGCGTCTACAATGAGCAGTTCTTC. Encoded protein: CASSKEASVYNEQFF.

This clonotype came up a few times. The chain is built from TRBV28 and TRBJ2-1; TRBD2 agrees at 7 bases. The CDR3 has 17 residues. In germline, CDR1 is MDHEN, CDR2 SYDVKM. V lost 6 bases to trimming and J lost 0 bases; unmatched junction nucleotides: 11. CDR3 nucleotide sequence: TGTGCCAGCAGAACCGGCGGGAGTGGGAGCTCCTACAATGAGCAGTTCTTC. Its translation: CASRTGGSGSSYNEQFF.

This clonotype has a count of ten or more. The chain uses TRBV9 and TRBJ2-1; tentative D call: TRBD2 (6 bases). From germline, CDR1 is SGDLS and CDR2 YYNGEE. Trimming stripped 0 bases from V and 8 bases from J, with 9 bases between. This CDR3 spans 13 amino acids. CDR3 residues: CASSVGTIHEQFF. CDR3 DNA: TGTGCCAGCAGCGTAGGGACTATCCATGAGCAGTTCTTC.